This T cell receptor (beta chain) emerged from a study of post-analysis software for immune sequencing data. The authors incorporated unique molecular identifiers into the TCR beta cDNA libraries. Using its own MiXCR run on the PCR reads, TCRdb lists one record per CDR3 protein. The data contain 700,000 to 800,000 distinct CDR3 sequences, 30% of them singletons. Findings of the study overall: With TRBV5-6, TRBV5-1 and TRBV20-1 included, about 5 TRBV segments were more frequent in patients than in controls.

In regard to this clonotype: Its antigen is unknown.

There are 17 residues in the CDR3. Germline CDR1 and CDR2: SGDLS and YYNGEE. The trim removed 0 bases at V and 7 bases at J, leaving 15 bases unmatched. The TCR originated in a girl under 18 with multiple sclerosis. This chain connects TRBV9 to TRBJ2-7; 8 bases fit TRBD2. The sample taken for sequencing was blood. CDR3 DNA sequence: TGTGCCAGCAGCGTAGCCGCGTGGCTAGCGGGCGGGAATGAGCAGTACTTC. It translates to CASSVAAWLAGGNEQYF.